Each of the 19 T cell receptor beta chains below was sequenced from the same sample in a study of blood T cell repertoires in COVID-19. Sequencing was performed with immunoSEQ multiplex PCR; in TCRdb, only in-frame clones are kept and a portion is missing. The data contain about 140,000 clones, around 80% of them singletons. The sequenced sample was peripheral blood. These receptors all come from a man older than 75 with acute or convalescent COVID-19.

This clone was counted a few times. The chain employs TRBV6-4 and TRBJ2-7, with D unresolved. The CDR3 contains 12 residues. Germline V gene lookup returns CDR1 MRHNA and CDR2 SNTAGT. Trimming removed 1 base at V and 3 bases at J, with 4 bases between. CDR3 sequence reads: CASSDCIYEQYF. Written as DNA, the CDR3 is TGTGCCAGCAGTGACTGTATCTACGAGCAGTACTTC.

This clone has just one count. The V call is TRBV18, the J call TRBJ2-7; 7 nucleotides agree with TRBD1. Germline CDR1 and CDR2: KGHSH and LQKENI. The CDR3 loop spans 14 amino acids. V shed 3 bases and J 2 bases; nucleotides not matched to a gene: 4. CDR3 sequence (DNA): TGTGCCAGCTCACCCTGGGACAGTGCCTACGAGCAGTACTTC. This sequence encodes CASSPWDSAYEQYF.

The CDR3 loop reads CASSLASQETQYF. CDR3 nucleotide sequence: TGTGCCAGCAGTCTAGCATCCCAAGAGACCCAGTACTTC. The chain links TRBV25-1 to TRBJ2-5, with a possible D match to TRBD2 (5 bases). V was clipped by 5 bases and J by 1 base, with 8 bases between them. Per germline, CDR1 MGHDK and CDR2 SYGVNS. The CDR3 has 13 residues.

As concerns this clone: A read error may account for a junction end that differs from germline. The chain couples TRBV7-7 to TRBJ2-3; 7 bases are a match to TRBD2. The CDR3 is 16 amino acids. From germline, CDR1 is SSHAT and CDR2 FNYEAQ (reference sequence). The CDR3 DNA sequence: TGTGCTAGCAGCTTGGGAGCGGGGCCCTTCGCAGATACGCAGTATTTT. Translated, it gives CASSLGAGPFADTQYF. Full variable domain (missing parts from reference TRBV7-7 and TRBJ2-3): GAGVSQSPRYKVTKRGQDVTLRCDPISSHATLYWYQQALGQGPEFLTYFNYEAQPDKSGLPSDRFSAERPEGSISTLTIQRTEQRDSAMYRCASSLGAGPFADTQYFGPGTRLTVL.

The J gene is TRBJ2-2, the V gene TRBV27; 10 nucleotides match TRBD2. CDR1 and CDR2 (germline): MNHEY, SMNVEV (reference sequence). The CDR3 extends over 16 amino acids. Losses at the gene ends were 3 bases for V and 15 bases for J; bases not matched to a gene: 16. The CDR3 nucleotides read TGTGCCAGCAGTTTCGGGGTAGCGGGGGGTCGCGGGACGATGTTTTTT. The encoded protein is CASSFGVAGGRGTMFF.

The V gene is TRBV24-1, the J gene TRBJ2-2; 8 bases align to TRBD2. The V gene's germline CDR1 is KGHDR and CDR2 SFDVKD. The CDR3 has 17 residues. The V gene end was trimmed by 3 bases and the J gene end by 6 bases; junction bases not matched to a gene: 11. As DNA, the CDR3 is TGTGCCACCAGTGATCTTGGAATCGGGGGGGGCGCCGGGGAGCTGTTTTTT. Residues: CATSDLGIGGGAGELFF.

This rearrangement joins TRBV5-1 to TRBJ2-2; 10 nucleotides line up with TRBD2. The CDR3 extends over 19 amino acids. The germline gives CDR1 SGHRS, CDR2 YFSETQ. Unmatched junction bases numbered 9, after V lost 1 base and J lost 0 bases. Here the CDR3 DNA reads TGCGCCAGCAGCTTGAGGCCACTAGCGGGGAACCCGAACACCGGGGAGCTGTTTTTT. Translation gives CASSLRPLAGNPNTGELFF.

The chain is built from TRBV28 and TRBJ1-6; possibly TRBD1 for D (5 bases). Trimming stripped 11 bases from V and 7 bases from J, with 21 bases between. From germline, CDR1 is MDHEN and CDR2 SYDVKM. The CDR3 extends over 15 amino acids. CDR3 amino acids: CASLGGTAGNSPLHF. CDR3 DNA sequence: TGTGCCTCCCTGGGGGGGACTGCGGGGAATTCACCCCTCCACTTT.

The CDR3: CASSLYRQYSNQPQHF. The CDR3 DNA follows: TGTGCCAGCAGTTTATATAGACAGTATAGCAATCAGCCCCAGCATTTT. The rearrangement links TRBV28 to TRBJ1-5; tentatively, D is TRBD1 (5 bases). The CDR3 extends over 16 amino acids. Germline CDR1 reads MDHEN; CDR2 reads SYDVKM. The V end was cut by 1 base, the J end by 0 bases, with 10 bases between.

The CDR3 DNA is TGTGCCAGCCACCAGACAGGTAGCACAGATACGCAGTATTTT. As protein: CASHQTGSTDTQYF. V gene TRBV6-5 combines with J gene TRBJ2-3; the D gene is possibly TRBD1 (6 bases). The CDR3 runs to 14 residues. V was clipped by 8 bases and J by 0 bases, with 12 bases between them. Germline values: CDR1 MNHEY, CDR2 SVGAGI.

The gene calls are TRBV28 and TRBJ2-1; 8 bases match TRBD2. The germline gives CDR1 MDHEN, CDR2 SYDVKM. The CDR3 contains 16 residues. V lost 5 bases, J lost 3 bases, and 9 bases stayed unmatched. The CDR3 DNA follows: TGTGCCAGCAGTCCCGGGGGGGCCGATAACTACAATGAGCAGTTCTTC. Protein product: CASSPGGADNYNEQFF.

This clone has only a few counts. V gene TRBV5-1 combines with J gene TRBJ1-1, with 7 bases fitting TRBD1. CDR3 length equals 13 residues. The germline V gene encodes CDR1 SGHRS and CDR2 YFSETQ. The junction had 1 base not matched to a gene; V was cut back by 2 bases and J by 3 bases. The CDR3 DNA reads TGCGCCAGCAGCTTAACAGGGGACACTGAAGCTTTCTTT. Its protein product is CASSLTGDTEAFF.

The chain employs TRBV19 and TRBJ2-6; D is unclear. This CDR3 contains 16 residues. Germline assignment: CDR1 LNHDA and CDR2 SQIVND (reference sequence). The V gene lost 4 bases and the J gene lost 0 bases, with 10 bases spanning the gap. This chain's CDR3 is CASSTLGTSGANVLTF. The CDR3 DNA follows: TGTGCCAGTAGTACCCTAGGAACCTCTGGGGCCAACGTCCTGACTTTC. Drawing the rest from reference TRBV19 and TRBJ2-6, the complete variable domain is DGGITQSPKYLFRKEGQNVTLSCEQNLNHDAMYWYRQDPGQGLRLIYYSQIVNDFQKGDIAEGYSVSREKKESFPLTVTSAQKNPTAFYLCASSTLGTSGANVLTFGAGSRLTVL.

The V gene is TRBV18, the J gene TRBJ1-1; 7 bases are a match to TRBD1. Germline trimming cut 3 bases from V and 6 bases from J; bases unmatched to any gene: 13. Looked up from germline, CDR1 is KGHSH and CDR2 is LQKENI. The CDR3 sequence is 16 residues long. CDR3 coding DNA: TGTGCCAGCTCACCGCTAGGGGGCAGAAACGGGGCTGAAGCTTTCTTT. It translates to CASSPLGGRNGAEAFF.

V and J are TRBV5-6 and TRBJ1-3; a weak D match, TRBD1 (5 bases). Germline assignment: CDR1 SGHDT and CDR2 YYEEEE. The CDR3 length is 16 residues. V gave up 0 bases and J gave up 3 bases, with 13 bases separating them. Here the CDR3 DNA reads TGTGCCAGCAGCTTGGTTGCAGGGATGGGTGGAAACACCATATATTTT. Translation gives CASSLVAGMGGNTIYF.

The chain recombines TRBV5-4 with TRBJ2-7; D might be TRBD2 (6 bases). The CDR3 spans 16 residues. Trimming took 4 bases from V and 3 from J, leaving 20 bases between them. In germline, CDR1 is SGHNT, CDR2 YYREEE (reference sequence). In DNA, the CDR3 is TGTGCCAGCAGCCCGGATTCAGGGACTGGGGTCTACGAGCAGTACTTC. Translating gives CASSPDSGTGVYEQYF.

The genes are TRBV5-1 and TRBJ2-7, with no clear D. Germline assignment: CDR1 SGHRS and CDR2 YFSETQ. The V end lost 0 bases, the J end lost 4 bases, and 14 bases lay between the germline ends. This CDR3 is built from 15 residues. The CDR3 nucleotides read TGCGCCAGCAGCTTGGGAATAACAGCCCAATACGAGCAGTACTTC. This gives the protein CASSLGITAQYEQYF.

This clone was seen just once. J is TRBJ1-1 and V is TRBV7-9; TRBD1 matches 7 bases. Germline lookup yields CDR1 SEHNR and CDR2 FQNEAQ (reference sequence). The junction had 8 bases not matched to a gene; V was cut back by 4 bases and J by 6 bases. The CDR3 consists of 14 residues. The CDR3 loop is CASSSQGGFAEAFF. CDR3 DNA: TGTGCCAGCAGCTCGCAGGGGGGATTCGCTGAAGCTTTCTTT.

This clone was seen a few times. This CDR3 reads CASIGTGFNQPQHF. In DNA, the CDR3 is TGTGCCAGTATCGGGACAGGGTTCAATCAGCCCCAGCATTTT. J is TRBJ1-5 and V is TRBV19, with 9 bases fitting TRBD1. The germline CDR1 and CDR2 sequences are LNHDA and SQIVND (reference sequence). CDR3 length equals 14 residues. Unmatched junction bases numbered 4, after V lost 7 bases and J lost 3 bases.